This T cell receptor (beta chain) was sequenced in a study of OX40 agonist ivuxolimab in advanced cancers. About the study: Three partial responders included one hepatocellular carcinoma patient and two cutaneous melanoma patients. Regarding the study as a whole: At 0.1 to 3.0 mg/kg and by week 6, clonal expansion occurred in CD4+ and CD8+ blood T cells.

TCRdb's copy holds only in-frame clones and misses some; the assay was immunoSEQ multiplex PCR. In the table there are tens of thousands of clones, about 87% of which are singletons. Sampled blood was obtained at baseline, cycle 4 day 1, and cycle 7 day 1. V was cut by 2 bases and J by 3 bases, with 10 bases left in between. This CDR3 is built from 15 residues. Germline CDR1 SGHVS, CDR2 FQNEAQ. With regard to this clone: The antigen remains undetermined.

Sequencing was performed on CD4+ or CD8+ T cells sorted from blood, taken in a trial of the OX40 agonist ivuxolimab. The chain is built from TRBV7-8 and TRBJ1-4, with D unresolved. The sequence derives from an adult with an advanced solid tumor such as melanoma, head and neck, liver or kidney cancer. The CDR3 protein is CASSLWRGPNEKLFF. CDR3 in DNA: TGTGCCAGCAGCTTATGGCGAGGGCCTAATGAAAAACTGTTTTTT.